This T cell receptor (beta chain) stems from a study of T cell changes during pregnancy in multiple sclerosis. The germline gives CDR1 SEHNR, CDR2 FQNEAQ (reference sequence). Trimming shortened V by 5 bases and J by 2 bases, and 13 bases separated the two germline ends. CDR3 length: 15 amino acids. The method was immunoSEQ multiplex PCR; TCRdb's version includes in-frame clones alone and lacks a portion of them. The sample holds around 33,000 clones, about 87% seen once. This receptor was taken from a female donor with multiple sclerosis, enrolled in a pregnancy study. The V gene is TRBV7-9, the J gene TRBJ1-5, with D possibly matching TRBD1 (5 bases). Sequencing was performed on CD8+ T cells from peripheral blood mononuclear cells, taken in the third trimester of pregnancy. CDR3 nucleotides: TGTGCCAGCAGCGCCGCAGGGTCGGGCAATCAGCCCCAGCATTTT. Its protein product is CASSAAGSGNQPQHF.